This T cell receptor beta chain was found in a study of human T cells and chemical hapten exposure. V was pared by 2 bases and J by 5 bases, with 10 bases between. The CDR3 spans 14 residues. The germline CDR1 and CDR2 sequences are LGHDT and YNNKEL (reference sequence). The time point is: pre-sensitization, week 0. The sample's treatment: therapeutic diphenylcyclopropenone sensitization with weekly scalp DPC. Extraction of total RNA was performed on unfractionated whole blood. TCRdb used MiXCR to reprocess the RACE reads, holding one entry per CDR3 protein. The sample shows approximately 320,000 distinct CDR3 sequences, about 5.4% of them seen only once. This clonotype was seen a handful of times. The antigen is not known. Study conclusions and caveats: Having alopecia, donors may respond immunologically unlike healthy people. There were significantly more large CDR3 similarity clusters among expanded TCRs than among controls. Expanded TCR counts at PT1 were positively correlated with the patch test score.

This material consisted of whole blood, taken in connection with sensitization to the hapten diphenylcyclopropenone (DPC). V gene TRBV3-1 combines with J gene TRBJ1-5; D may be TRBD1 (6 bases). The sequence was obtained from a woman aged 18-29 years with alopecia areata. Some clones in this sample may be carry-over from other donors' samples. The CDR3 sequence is CASSQRGLYQPQHF. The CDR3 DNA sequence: TGTGCCAGCAGCCAAAGGGGGTTGTATCAGCCCCAGCATTTT.